This is a list of T cell receptor beta chains from one sample in a study of response to subunit inactivated influenza vaccine. TCRdb redid the calling of the RT-PCR reads with MiXCR, one entry per CDR3 protein. Here the sample spans 650,000 or so distinct CDR3 sequences, around 13% being singletons. The sample here was PBMCs from blood, taken 14 to 15 days before vaccination. The source of these receptors is a man in his forties or fifties who received an inactivated influenza vaccine. Each CDR3 is given with its conserved first and last residue. The D gene is left open where the match is weak. Size is stated for part of the rows, as once, few or many counts, or as a class when the clone is expanded.

v_gene	d_gene	j_gene	abundance	CDR3aa	CDR3nt
TRBV12-3/TRBV12-4	-	TRBJ1-5	-	CASSLLGTESNQPQHF	TGTGCCAGCAGTTTGTTGGGCACGGAGAGCAATCAGCCCCAGCATTTT
TRBV10-3	-	TRBJ1-3	-	CAIRAAAGPDSGNTIYF	TGTGCCATCAGAGCGGCGGCAGGGCCGGATTCTGGAAACACCATATATTTT
TRBV20-1	TRBD1	TRBJ2-1	-	CSASRGRNEQFF	TGCAGTGCTAGCAGGGGGCGGAATGAGCAGTTCTTC
TRBV5-5	-	TRBJ2-1	many	CASSLMGNEQFF	TGTGCCAGCAGCTTGATGGGCAATGAGCAGTTCTTC
TRBV10-2	TRBD1	TRBJ2-3	-	CASSSGTGSSTDTQYF	TGCGCCAGCTCATCCGGGACAGGGTCCAGCACAGATACGCAGTATTTT
TRBV7-9	-	TRBJ2-7	few	CASSHTQIRGGYEQYF	TGTGCCAGCAGCCACACCCAGATAAGGGGCGGGTACGAGCAGTACTTC
TRBV29-1	-	TRBJ1-1	few	CSVERRLMNTEAFF	TGCAGCGTTGAGAGGAGACTAATGAACACTGAAGCTTTCTTT
TRBV6-2/TRBV6-3	-	TRBJ1-5	-	CASRLTGNNQPQHF	TGTGCCAGCAGGTTAACGGGGAACAATCAGCCCCAGCATTTT
TRBV7-8	-	TRBJ1-1	-	CASSLKQGGNTEAFF	TGTGCCAGCAGCTTAAAACAGGGAGGGAACACTGAAGCTTTCTTT
TRBV6-1	-	TRBJ2-7	-	CASSRQRPYEQYF	TGTGCCAGCAGCAGACAGAGACCCTACGAGCAGTACTTC
TRBV18	-	TRBJ2-5	few	CASSPPGHRQETQYF	TGTGCCAGCTCACCACCGGGACACCGACAAGAGACCCAGTACTTC
TRBV28	-	TRBJ1-5	few	CASSSDSFNQPQHF	TGTGCCAGCAGTTCCGATTCGTTCAATCAGCCCCAGCATTTT
TRBV4-2	TRBD2	TRBJ2-1	-	CASSQGSGEYNEQFF	TGTGCCAGCAGCCAGGGTAGCGGGGAGTACAATGAGCAGTTCTTC
TRBV5-1	-	TRBJ1-6	many	CASKEGEYNSPLHF	TGCGCCAGCAAGGAAGGGGAATATAATTCACCCCTCCACTTT
TRBV2	-	TRBJ2-7	-	CASSDSGAASYEQYF	TGTGCCAGCAGTGATTCGGGGGCGGCTTCCTACGAGCAGTACTTC
TRBV5-1	-	TRBJ2-2	-	CATAQRTATNTGELFF	TGCGCCACGGCGCAGCGAACTGCGACGAACACCGGGGAGCTGTTTTTT
TRBV30	-	TRBJ2-6	-	CAWSVLRTYASGANVLTF	TGTGCCTGGAGTGTACTTCGAACCTACGCCTCTGGGGCCAACGTCCTGACTTTC
TRBV20-1	-	TRBJ1-2	many	CSAKRGIYGYTF	TGCAGTGCGAAGCGGGGGATCTATGGCTACACCTTC
TRBV5-6	-	TRBJ1-5	many	CASSRWGYQPQHF	TGTGCCAGCAGCCGTTGGGGGTATCAGCCCCAGCATTTT
TRBV29-1	TRBD1	TRBJ1-2	many	CSVGTGTVMGYTF	TGCAGCGTAGGGACAGGCACCGTTATGGGCTACACCTTC
TRBV4-3	-	TRBJ2-2	-	CAGSKRLTGAGELFF	TGCGCCGGCAGCAAGCGACTCACCGGGGCCGGGGAGCTGTTTTTT
TRBV12-3/TRBV12-4	-	TRBJ1-1	many	CASSFEGGNTEAFF	TGTGCCAGCAGTTTTGAAGGAGGGAACACTGAAGCTTTCTTT
TRBV7-2	TRBD2	TRBJ2-7	-	CASSFSGILYEQYF	TGTGCCAGCAGCTTTAGCGGGATACTCTACGAGCAGTACTTC
TRBV6-2/TRBV6-3	TRBD1	TRBJ2-7	many	CASKRTGPLEQYF	TGTGCCAGCAAGCGGACAGGGCCACTCGAGCAGTACTTC
TRBV5-1	-	TRBJ2-1	-	CASSLVVGAANEQFF	TGCGCCAGCAGCTTGGTGGTAGGAGCCGCTAATGAGCAGTTCTTC
TRBV12-3/TRBV12-4	-	TRBJ2-7	many	CASRGGSYEQYF	TGTGCCAGCAGGGGGGGTTCCTACGAGCAGTACTTC
TRBV6-2/TRBV6-3	-	TRBJ2-3	-	CASSRGSTSLDTQYF	TGTGCCAGCAGTCGGGGGTCGACTAGTCTGGATACGCAGTATTTT
TRBV29-1	-	TRBJ2-1	-	CSVAKIWDTLRVNEQFF	TGCAGCGTTGCTAAAATCTGGGACACGCTAAGGGTCAATGAGCAGTTCTTC
TRBV15	-	TRBJ1-3	few	CATSRGRTVGNTIYF	TGTGCCACCAGCAGAGGACGGACAGTGGGGAACACCATATATTTT
TRBV5-6	-	TRBJ2-2	-	CASSKTDTGELFF	TGTGCCAGCAGCAAGACGGACACCGGGGAGCTGTTTTTT
TRBV3-1	TRBD2	TRBJ2-1	-	CASSQLLAGYNEQFF	TGTGCCAGCAGCCAGTTACTAGCGGGGTACAATGAGCAGTTCTTC
TRBV4-3	TRBD2	TRBJ2-6	few	CASSQDRLAGTGGWANVLTF	TGCGCCAGCAGCCAAGACAGACTAGCGGGTACAGGCGGCTGGGCCAACGTCCTGACTTTC
TRBV7-9	-	TRBJ2-2	many	CASSLAAGSGELFF	TGTGCCAGCAGCTTAGCGGCGGGATCCGGGGAGCTGTTTTTT
TRBV5-1	-	TRBJ2-2	few	CASTVNPGTSNTGELFF	TGCGCCAGCACCGTAAACCCCGGGACATCGAACACCGGGGAGCTGTTTTTT
TRBV5-5	-	TRBJ2-7	few	CASSLDAIGPSYEQYF	TGTGCCAGCAGCTTGGACGCTATCGGACCGAGCTACGAGCAGTACTTC
TRBV19	TRBD2	TRBJ2-5	-	CASSTPTSGDETQYF	TGTGCCAGTAGTACCCCCACTAGCGGGGATGAGACCCAGTACTTC
TRBV12-3/TRBV12-4	TRBD1	TRBJ1-2	few	CASSFSLRGRDGYTF	TGTGCCAGCAGTTTTAGCCTCAGGGGGCGAGATGGCTACACCTTC
TRBV12-3/TRBV12-4	-	TRBJ1-1	few	CASKSLTTEAFF	TGTGCCAGCAAATCGCTGACCACTGAAGCTTTCTTT
TRBV29-1	TRBD1	TRBJ2-1	-	CSADRGHNEQFF	TGCAGCGCCGACAGGGGCCACAATGAGCAGTTCTTC
TRBV10-3	-	TRBJ2-7	few	CAISGAYEQYF	TGTGCCATCAGTGGGGCATACGAGCAGTACTTC
TRBV7-8	TRBD2	TRBJ2-1	-	CASSKGGLLSPYNEQFF	TGTGCCAGCAGCAAGGGAGGGCTCTTAAGTCCCTACAATGAGCAGTTCTTC